The rows below give T cell receptor beta chains drawn from one sample of a study of OX40 agonist ivuxolimab in advanced cancers. Generated by immunoSEQ multiplex PCR, the TCRdb table keeps only in-frame clones and is missing some. The data show about 46,000 clones, with roughly nine tenths seen just once and roughly 49% held by the top ten. The sequences come from CD4+ or CD8+ T cells sorted from blood, collected in a trial of the OX40 agonist ivuxolimab. The source is an adult with an advanced solid tumor such as melanoma, head and neck, liver or kidney cancer. The CDR3 runs from the conserved cysteine through the conserved F or W. Fields, in order: J gene, D gene, clone size, V gene, CDR3 protein, CDR3 DNA. A D gene is named only where the DNA matches it firmly. Clone sizes are given selectively: once, few, many, or a class where the clone is expanded.

>TRBJ1-2|NA|NA|TRBV29-1
CSVRVGSGYTF
TGCAGCGTTCGGGTTGGGAGTGGCTACACCTTC
>TRBJ2-7|NA|once|TRBV9
CASSVRQVSRWVFDTEEQYF
TGTGCCAGCAGCGTGAGACAGGTCTCTCGGTGGGTTTTCGATACGGAAGAGCAGTACTTC
>TRBJ2-1|NA|NA|TRBV20-1
CSLLGNEQFF
TGCAGTCTATTAGGAAATGAGCAGTTCTTC
>TRBJ2-2|NA|once|TRBV29-1
CSVEGSYTGELFF
TGCAGCGTTGAAGGCTCGTACACCGGGGAGCTGTTTTTT
>TRBJ2-7|TRBD1|NA|TRBV5-1
CASSRDRGYEQYF
TGCGCCAGCAGCCGGGACAGGGGCTACGAGCAGTACTTC
>TRBJ2-2|TRBD2|NA|TRBV5-1
CASSPTSGNTGELFF
TGCGCCAGCAGTCCTACTAGCGGGAACACCGGGGAGCTGTTTTTT
>TRBJ2-2|TRBD1|NA|TRBV9
CASSVEGQSTGELFF
TGTGCCAGCAGCGTAGAGGGACAGTCCACCGGGGAGCTGTTTTTT
>TRBJ2-7|NA|NA|TRBV9
CASSVGGTAYEQYF
TGTGCCAGCAGCGTAGGGGGGACGGCCTACGAGCAGTACTTC
>TRBJ1-5|NA|NA|TRBV30
CAWSVPGNQPQHF
TGTGCCTGGAGTGTACCGGGCAATCAGCCCCAGCATTTT
>TRBJ2-1|NA|once|TRBV2
CASRPGQPYNEQFF
TGTGCCAGCAGACCCGGGCAACCCTACAATGAGCAGTTCTTC
>TRBJ2-1|TRBD1|NA|TRBV6-5
CASSQDRVPYNEQFF
TGTGCCAGCAGTCAAGACAGGGTCCCCTACAATGAGCAGTTCTTC
>TRBJ1-5|NA|NA|TRBV5-4
CASSAPSRPRGLNQPQHF
TGTGCCAGCAGCGCCCCCAGCCGACCTAGAGGGTTAAATCAGCCCCAGCATTTT
>TRBJ2-6|TRBD1|once|TRBV23-1
CASSSYKDRRNSGANVLTF
TGCGCCAGCAGTAGTTATAAGGACAGGCGAAACTCTGGGGCCAACGTCCTGACTTTC
>TRBJ2-3|TRBD2|once|TRBV5-4
CASSFRGRGTDTQYF
TGTGCCAGCAGCTTCCGGGGGAGGGGCACAGATACGCAGTATTTT
>TRBJ2-2|NA|NA|TRBV5-1
CASSLGHRVGTGELFF
TGCGCCAGCAGCTTGGGTCACAGGGTTGGGACCGGGGAGCTGTTTTTT
>TRBJ1-1|NA|NA|TRBV25-1
CASSYGHGNTEAFF
TGTGCCAGCAGTTATGGACACGGGAACACTGAAGCTTTCTTT
>TRBJ1-1|NA|NA|TRBV2
CASLRLGAFF
TGTGCCAGCCTGAGGCTAGGAGCTTTCTTT
>TRBJ1-1|NA|NA|TRBV7-9
CASSLNSAEAFF
TGTGCCAGCAGCTTGAATTCCGCTGAAGCTTTCTTT
>TRBJ2-1|NA|NA|TRBV6-1
CASRAGILNNEQFF
TGTGCCAGCAGGGCCGGGATTCTAAACAATGAGCAGTTCTTC
>TRBJ2-7|NA|NA|TRBV27
CASGADSYEQYF
TGTGCCAGCGGGGCAGATTCCTACGAGCAGTACTTC
>TRBJ2-1|NA|few|TRBV10-3
CAISEEMSVFNEQFF
TGTGCCATCAGTGAGGAAATGAGCGTATTCAATGAGCAGTTCTTC
>TRBJ1-1|NA|NA|TRBV5-6
CASSLDTNTEAFF
TGTGCCAGCAGCTTGGACACTAACACTGAAGCTTTCTTT